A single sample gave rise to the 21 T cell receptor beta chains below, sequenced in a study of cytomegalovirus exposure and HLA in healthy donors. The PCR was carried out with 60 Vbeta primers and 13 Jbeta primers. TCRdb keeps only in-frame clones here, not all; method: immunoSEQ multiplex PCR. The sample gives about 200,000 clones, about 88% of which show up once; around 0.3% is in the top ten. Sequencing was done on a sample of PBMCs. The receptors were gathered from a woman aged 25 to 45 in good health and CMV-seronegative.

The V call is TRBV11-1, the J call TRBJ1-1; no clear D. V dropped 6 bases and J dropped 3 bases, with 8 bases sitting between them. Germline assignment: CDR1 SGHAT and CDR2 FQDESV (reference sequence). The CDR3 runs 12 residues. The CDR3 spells CASSKRDTEAFF. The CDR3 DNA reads TGTGCCAGCAGTAAACGGGACACTGAAGCTTTCTTT.

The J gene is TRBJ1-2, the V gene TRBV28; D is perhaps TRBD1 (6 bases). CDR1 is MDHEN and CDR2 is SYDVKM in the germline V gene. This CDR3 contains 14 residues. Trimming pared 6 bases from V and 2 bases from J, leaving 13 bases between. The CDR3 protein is CASRGGRGNYGYTF. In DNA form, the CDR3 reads TGTGCCAGCAGGGGGGGGCGGGGAAACTATGGCTACACCTTC.

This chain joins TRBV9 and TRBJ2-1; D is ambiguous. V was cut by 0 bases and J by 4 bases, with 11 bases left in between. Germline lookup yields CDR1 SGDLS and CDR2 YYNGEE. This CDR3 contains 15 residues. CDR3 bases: TGTGCCAGCAGCGTAGAAGGTAGCCAATACAATGAGCAGTTCTTC. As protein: CASSVEGSQYNEQFF. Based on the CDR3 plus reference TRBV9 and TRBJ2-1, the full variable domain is DSGVTQTPKHLITATGQRVTLRCSPRSGDLSVYWYQQSLDQGLQFLIQYYNGEERAKGNILERFSAQQFPDLHSELNLSSLELGDSALYFCASSVEGSQYNEQFFGPGTRLTVL.

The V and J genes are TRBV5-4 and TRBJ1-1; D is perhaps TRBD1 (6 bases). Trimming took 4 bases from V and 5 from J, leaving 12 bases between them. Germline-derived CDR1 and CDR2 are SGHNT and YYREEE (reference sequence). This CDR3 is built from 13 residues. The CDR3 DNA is TGTGCCAGCAGCATGGACAGTTGGACTGAAGCTTTCTTT. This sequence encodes CASSMDSWTEAFF.

The CDR3 here is CASSPGGGGLYNEQFF. The CDR3 DNA reads TGCGCCAGCAGCCCGGGAGGTGGGGGGCTATACAATGAGCAGTTCTTC. The chain has TRBV5-1 and TRBJ2-1; TRBD2 might be the D (7 bases). This CDR3 region has 16 residues. V lost 4 bases to trimming and J lost 4 bases, with 18 bases between them. Germline CDR1 reads SGHRS; CDR2 reads YFSETQ.

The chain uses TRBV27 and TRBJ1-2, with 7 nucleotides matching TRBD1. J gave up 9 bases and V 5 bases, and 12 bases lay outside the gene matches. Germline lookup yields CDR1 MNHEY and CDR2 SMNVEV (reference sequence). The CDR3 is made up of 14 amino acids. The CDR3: CASSPQLTGYSYTF. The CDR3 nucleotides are TGTGCCAGCAGTCCACAGTTGACAGGGTATAGCTACACCTTC.

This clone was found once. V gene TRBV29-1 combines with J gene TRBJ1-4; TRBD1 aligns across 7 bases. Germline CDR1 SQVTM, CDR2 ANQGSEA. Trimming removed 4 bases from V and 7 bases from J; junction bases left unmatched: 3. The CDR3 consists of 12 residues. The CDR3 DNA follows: TGCAGCGTTGCCCAGGGGGGTGAAAAACTGTTTTTT. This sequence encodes CSVAQGGEKLFF. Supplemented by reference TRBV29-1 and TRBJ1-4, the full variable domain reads SAVISQKPSRDICQRGTSLTIQCQVDSQVTMMFWYRQQPGQSLTLIATANQGSEATYESGFVIDKFPISRPNLTFSTLTVSNMSPEDSSIYLCSVAQGGEKLFFGSGTQLSVL.

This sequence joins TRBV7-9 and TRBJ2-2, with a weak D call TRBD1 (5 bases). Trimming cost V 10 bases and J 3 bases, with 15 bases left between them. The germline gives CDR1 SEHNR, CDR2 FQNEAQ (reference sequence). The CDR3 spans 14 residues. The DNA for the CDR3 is TGTGCCACCCAGGACAATTTAGACACCGGGGAGCTGTTTTTT. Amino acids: CATQDNLDTGELFF.

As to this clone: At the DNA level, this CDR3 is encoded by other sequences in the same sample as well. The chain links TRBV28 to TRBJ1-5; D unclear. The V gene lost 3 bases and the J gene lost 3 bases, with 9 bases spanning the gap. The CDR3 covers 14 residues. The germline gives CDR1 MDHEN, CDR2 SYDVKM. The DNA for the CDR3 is TGTGCCAGCAGTTTTGGTGGACTCAATCAGCCCCAGCATTTT. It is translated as CASSFGGLNQPQHF.

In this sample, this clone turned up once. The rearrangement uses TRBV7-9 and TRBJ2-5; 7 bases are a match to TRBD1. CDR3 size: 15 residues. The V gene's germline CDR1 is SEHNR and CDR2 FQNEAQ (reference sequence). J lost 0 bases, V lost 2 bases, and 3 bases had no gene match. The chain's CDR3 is CASSLQDRNQETQYF. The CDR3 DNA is TGTGCCAGCAGCTTACAGGACAGGAACCAAGAGACCCAGTACTTC.

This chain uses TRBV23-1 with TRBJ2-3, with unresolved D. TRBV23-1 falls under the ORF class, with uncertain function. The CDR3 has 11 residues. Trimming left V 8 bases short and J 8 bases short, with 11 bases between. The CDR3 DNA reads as TGCGCCAGCGGGCTTAACCTTACGCAGTATTTT. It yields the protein CASGLNLTQYF.

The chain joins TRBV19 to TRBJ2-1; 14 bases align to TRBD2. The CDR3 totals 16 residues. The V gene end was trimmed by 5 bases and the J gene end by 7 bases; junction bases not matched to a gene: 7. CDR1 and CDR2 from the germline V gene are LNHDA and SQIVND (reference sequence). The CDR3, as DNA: TGTGCCAGTAGTGCCGGACTAGCGGGAGGACTTAATGAGCAGTTCTTC. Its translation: CASSAGLAGGLNEQFF.

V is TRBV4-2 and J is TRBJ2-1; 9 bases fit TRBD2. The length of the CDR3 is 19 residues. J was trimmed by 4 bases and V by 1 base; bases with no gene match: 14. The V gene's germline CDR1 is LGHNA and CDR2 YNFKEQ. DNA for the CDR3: TGTGCCAGCAGCCAAGTAGGTTTACCTAGCGGGGACCGATACAATGAGCAGTTCTTC. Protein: CASSQVGLPSGDRYNEQFF.

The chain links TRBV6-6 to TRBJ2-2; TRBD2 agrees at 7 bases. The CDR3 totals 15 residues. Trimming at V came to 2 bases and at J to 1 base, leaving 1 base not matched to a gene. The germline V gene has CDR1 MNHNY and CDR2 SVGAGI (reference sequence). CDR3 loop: CASSYRGGNTGELFF. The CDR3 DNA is TGTGCCAGCAGTTACCGCGGGGGGAACACCGGGGAGCTGTTTTTT.

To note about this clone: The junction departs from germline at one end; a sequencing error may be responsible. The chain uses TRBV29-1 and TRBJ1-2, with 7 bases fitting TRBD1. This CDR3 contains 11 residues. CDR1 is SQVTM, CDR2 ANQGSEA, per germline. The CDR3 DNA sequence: TGCAGCGTTGATAACAGGGGTGTCCTGGCCTTC. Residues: CSVDNRGVLAF. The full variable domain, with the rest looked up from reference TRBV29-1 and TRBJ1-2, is SAVISQKPSRDICQRGTSLTIQCQVDSQVTMMFWYRQQPGQSLTLIATANQGSEATYESGFVIDKFPISRPNLTFSTLTVSNMSPEDSSIYLCSVDNRGVLAFGSGTRLTVV.

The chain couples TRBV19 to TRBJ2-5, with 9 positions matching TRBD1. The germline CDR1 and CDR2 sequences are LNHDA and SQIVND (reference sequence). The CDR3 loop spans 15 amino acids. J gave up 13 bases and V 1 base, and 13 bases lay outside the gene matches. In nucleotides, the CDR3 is TGTGCCAGTAGTATAGCCGGACAGGGGACCTCCAACCGGTACTTC. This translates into CASSIAGQGTSNRYF.

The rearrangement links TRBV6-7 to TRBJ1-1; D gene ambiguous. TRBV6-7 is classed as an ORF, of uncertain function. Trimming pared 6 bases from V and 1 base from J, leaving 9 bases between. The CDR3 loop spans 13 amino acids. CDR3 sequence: CASRARPNTEAFF. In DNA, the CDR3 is TGTGCCAGCAGAGCCAGGCCGAACACTGAAGCTTTCTTT.

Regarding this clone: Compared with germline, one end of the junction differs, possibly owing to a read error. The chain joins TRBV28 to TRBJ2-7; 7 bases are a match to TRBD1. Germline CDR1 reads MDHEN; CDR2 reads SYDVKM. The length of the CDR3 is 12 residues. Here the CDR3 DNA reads TGTGCCAGCAGTCTCGGGACAGCGGACTGGCACTTC. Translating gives CASSLGTADWHF. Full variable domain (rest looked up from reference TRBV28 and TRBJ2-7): DVKVTQSSRYLVKRTGEKVFLECVQDMDHENMFWYRQDPGLGLRLIYFSYDVKMKEKGDIPEGYSVSREKKERFSLILESASTNQTSMYLCASSLGTADWHFGPGTRLTVT.

CDR3: CASSLGGISGANVLTF. For the CDR3, the DNA is TGCGCCAGCAGCTTGGGGGGCATTTCTGGGGCCAACGTCCTGACTTTC. The gene calls are TRBV5-1 and TRBJ2-6; TRBD1 is a possible D gene (5 bases). The CDR3 consists of 16 residues. Germline values: CDR1 SGHRS, CDR2 YFSETQ. Trimming removed 0 bases from V and 1 base from J, with 8 bases in between.

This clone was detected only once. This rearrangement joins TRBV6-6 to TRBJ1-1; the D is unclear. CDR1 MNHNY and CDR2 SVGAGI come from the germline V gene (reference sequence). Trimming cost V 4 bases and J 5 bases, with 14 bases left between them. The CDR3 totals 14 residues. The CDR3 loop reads CASSSPRRKTEAFF. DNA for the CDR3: TGTGCCAGCAGTTCCCCCAGGAGGAAAACTGAAGCTTTCTTT.

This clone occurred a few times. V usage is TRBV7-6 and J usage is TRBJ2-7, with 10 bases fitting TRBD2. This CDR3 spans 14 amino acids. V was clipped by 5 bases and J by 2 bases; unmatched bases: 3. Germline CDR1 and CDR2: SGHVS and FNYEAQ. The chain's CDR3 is CASSRTSGTYEQYF. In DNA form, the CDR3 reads TGTGCCAGCAGCCGGACTAGCGGAACCTACGAGCAGTACTTC.